This TCR beta chain was profiled in a study of CD8+CD57+ T cells in acquired aplastic anemia. Study background: Mean DNA quantity obtained from sorted CD4+ and CD8+ cells was around 3.2 ug. The study's findings and limits: Patients versus controls showed no significant CD8+ Simpson's diversity difference. The same twenty-nine CD8+ CDR3 sequences occurred in patients and in controls.

The table lists this clonotype with a few counts. Its antigen is not known. The authors sequenced patients whose flow cytometry had shown CD8+CD57+ cell expansion. CDR3 and TCR beta VDJ profiling relied on genomic DNA as the template. TCRdb re-derived calls from the reads in MiXCR, one entry per CDR3 protein. The table records approximately 300,000 distinct CDR3 sequences, 50% to 65% of them present only once. The clonotype comes from a human donor with aplastic anemia. Sequencing was carried out using sorted CD4+, CD8+, or CD8+CD57+ T cells (not recorded which) from PBMCs.

The CDR3 bases are TGTGCCAGCAGCTTCGACCGGGACAACTATGGCTACACCTTC. It yields the protein CASSFDRDNYGYTF. The chain employs TRBV5-4 and TRBJ1-2; weak D call: TRBD1 (5 bases). Germline CDR1 reads SGHNT; CDR2 reads YYREEE (reference sequence). Trimming stripped 2 bases from V and 2 bases from J, with 10 bases between. The CDR3 contains 14 residues. Complete variable domain (other parts from reference TRBV5-4 and TRBJ1-2): ETGVTQSPTHLIKTRGQQVTLRCSSQSGHNTVSWYQQALGQGPQFIFQYYREEENGRGNFPPRFSGLQFPNYSSELNVNALELDDSALYLCASSFDRDNYGYTFGSGTRLTVV.